The rows below give T cell receptor beta chains drawn from one sample of a study of response to subunit inactivated influenza vaccine. TCRdb independently ran MiXCR on the RT-PCR reads; one entry per CDR3 protein. The sample has hundreds of thousands of distinct CDR3 sequences, about 10% seen once. The source was PBMCs from blood, collected on the day of vaccination. These receptors were taken from a man between 45 and 60 years old who received an inactivated influenza vaccine. The CDR3 runs from the conserved cysteine through the conserved F or W. D genes are given only for firm matches. Clone size is not always given. Where it is, it says once, few, many or a class for expanded clones.

.	TRBV12-3/TRBV12-4	TRBJ2-1	.	CASRKTVNEQFF	TGTGCCAGCAGAAAGACAGTGAATGAGCAGTTCTTC
.	TRBV6-1	TRBJ1-5	few	CASSELPNQPQHF	TGTGCCAGCAGTGAACTGCCCAATCAGCCCCAGCATTTT
.	TRBV16	TRBJ1-5	few	CASSREPSAVPQHF	TGTGCCAGCAGCCGTGAGCCGAGCGCGGTGCCCCAGCATTTT
TRBD2	TRBV6-1	TRBJ2-7	.	CASSPIAGGRGEQYF	TGTGCCAGCAGTCCCATAGCGGGAGGGCGAGGTGAGCAGTACTTC
.	TRBV6-2/TRBV6-3	TRBJ2-1	.	CASCYSFNEQFF	TGTGCCAGCTGTTACTCGTTCAATGAGCAGTTCTTC
.	TRBV5-1	TRBJ2-5	.	CASSSGTSGAQYF	TGCGCCAGCAGCTCCGGGACATCAGGGGCCCAGTACTTC
TRBD1	TRBV6-5	TRBJ2-4	few	CASSSGGMSIQYF	TGTGCCAGCAGTTCAGGGGGTATGAGCATTCAGTACTTC
.	TRBV4-3	TRBJ1-1	.	CASSRTSGNTEAFF	TGCGCCAGCAGCCGGACCTCAGGGAACACTGAAGCTTTCTTT
.	TRBV7-9	TRBJ2-5	.	CAAAHSGETQYF	TGTGCCGCCGCCCATAGTGGGGAGACCCAGTACTTC
.	TRBV4-1	TRBJ2-5	.	CASSQAPSAETQYF	TGCGCCAGCAGCCAAGCCCCTTCTGCAGAGACCCAGTACTTC
TRBD1	TRBV20-1	TRBJ2-2	few	CSAQGTGGAGGELFF	TGCAGTGCTCAAGGGACAGGGGGCGCGGGCGGGGAGCTGTTTTTT
TRBD1	TRBV6-1	TRBJ2-5	few	CASRDGQGHQETQYF	TGTGCCAGCAGAGACGGACAGGGGCACCAAGAGACCCAGTACTTC
.	TRBV30	TRBJ2-7	.	CAWATPPYEQYF	TGTGCCTGGGCTACTCCGCCCTACGAGCAGTACTTC
.	TRBV7-9	TRBJ2-1	.	CASSPDLDEQFF	TGTGCCAGCAGCCCAGACCTGGATGAGCAGTTCTTC
TRBD1	TRBV7-9	TRBJ2-1	.	CASSSIGQGYEQFF	TGTGCCAGCAGCTCCATAGGACAGGGCTATGAGCAGTTCTTC
.	TRBV10-3	TRBJ1-1	many	CAISGGQPHEAFF	TGTGCCATCAGTGGAGGACAGCCTCATGAAGCTTTCTTT
.	TRBV20-1	TRBJ1-2	few	CSAQTGLRNYGYTF	TGCAGTGCTCAAACAGGGCTGAGAAACTATGGCTACACCTTC
TRBD2	TRBV28	TRBJ2-3	few	CASSSPGLAGDHTQYF	TGTGCCAGCAGTTCACCGGGACTAGCGGGGGATCATACGCAGTATTTT
.	TRBV6-1	TRBJ1-3	.	CASFPGQTSGNTIYF	TGTGCCAGCTTCCCGGGGCAGACCTCTGGAAACACCATATATTTT
.	TRBV2	TRBJ2-1	.	CASRATESSYNEQFF	TGTGCCAGCAGAGCCACTGAAAGCTCCTACAATGAGCAGTTCTTC
.	TRBV6-5	TRBJ2-5	few	CASSSDVSRTQYF	TGTGCCAGCAGTTCGGACGTCTCGAGGACCCAGTACTTC
TRBD2	TRBV4-3	TRBJ2-1	few	CASSQDDTSGLNEQFF	TGCGCCAGCAGCCAAGACGACACTAGCGGTCTCAATGAGCAGTTCTTC
TRBD1	TRBV27	TRBJ2-7	many	CASRELWDRGHEQYF	TGTGCCAGCAGGGAATTATGGGACAGGGGCCACGAGCAGTACTTC
.	TRBV7-6	TRBJ2-7	.	CASSDLTSTHEQYF	TGTGCCAGCAGTGACCTTACTAGTACCCACGAGCAGTACTTC
.	TRBV2	TRBJ2-7	few	CASSATGLYAYEQYF	TGTGCCAGCAGCGCAACGGGACTGTATGCCTACGAGCAGTACTTC
.	TRBV27	TRBJ2-5	.	CASSRKDSKETQYF	TGTGCCAGCAGTCGAAAGGACAGTAAAGAGACCCAGTACTTC
.	TRBV7-2	TRBJ2-5	.	CASSYQGGRGETQYF	TGTGCCAGCAGCTACCAAGGGGGAAGGGGTGAGACCCAGTACTTC
TRBD2	TRBV20-1	TRBJ2-4	once	CCANLGTSVAKNIQYF	TGCTGTGCTAACCTCGGGACTAGCGTAGCCAAAAACATTCAGTACTTC
TRBD2	TRBV20-1	TRBJ2-2	.	CSAWEGRRGDTGELFF	TGCAGTGCGTGGGAGGGACGTCGGGGGGACACCGGGGAGCTGTTTTTT
TRBD1	TRBV5-1	TRBJ1-4	.	CASSLANRGQAEKLFF	TGCGCCAGCAGCTTGGCCAACAGGGGACAAGCGGAAAAACTGTTTTTT
.	TRBV6-2/TRBV6-3	TRBJ2-7	few	CASSYGTAFYEQYF	TGTGCCAGCAGTTATGGGACTGCTTTCTACGAGCAGTACTTC